The 9 T cell receptor beta chains below come from one sample, sequenced in a study of T-cell reconstitution after alpha-beta-depleted transplantation in children. TCRbeta library preparation incorporated unique molecular identifiers. Via MiXCR, TCRdb re-called the PCR reads, giving one row per CDR3 protein. Of around 700,000 distinct CDR3 sequences in the sample, around 14% are singletons; the top ten hold 0.79%. Sequencing used PBMCs, obtained before TCRalphabeta/CD19-depleted stem cell transplant. The origin of the receptors is a girl aged 2-10 years with congenital amegakaryocytic thrombocytopenia, due to receive a stem cell transplant.

This clonotype was picked up a small number of times. The rearrangement joins TRBV5-1 to TRBJ2-1; D may be TRBD1 (5 bases). From germline, CDR1 is SGHRS and CDR2 YFSETQ. The CDR3 has 15 amino acids. Trimming left V 4 bases short and J 1 base short, with 12 bases between. CDR3 loop: CASSPQRQSYNEQFF. In nucleotides, the CDR3 is TGCGCCAGCAGCCCCCAAAGACAGTCCTACAATGAGCAGTTCTTC.

In its sample, this clonotype was seen once. The chain uses TRBV28 and TRBJ2-5, with a weak D call TRBD2 (6 bases). CDR3 size: 15 residues. CDR1 and CDR2 (germline): MDHEN, SYDVKM. V was cut by 8 bases and J by 4 bases, with 20 bases left in between. CDR3: CASPPGGRQVETQYF. DNA of the CDR3: TGTGCCAGCCCCCCCGGTGGGAGGCAGGTAGAGACCCAGTACTTC.

As regards this clonotype: This may stem from a read error, because a much larger clone lies one nucleotide away. The J gene is TRBJ2-1, the V gene TRBV6-1, with D uncertain. The CDR3 has 17 residues. V lost 4 bases and J 2 bases, leaving 18 bases between the germline ends. Per the germline V gene, CDR1 is MNHNS and CDR2 is SASEGT. The CDR3 protein is CASSGRLGASPYNEQFF. The CDR3 bases are TGTGCCAGCAGTGGACGTTTGGGCGCCAGCCCCTACAATGAGCAGTTCTTC.

This clonotype was counted a single time. J is TRBJ1-5 and V is TRBV20-1, with D possibly being TRBD1 (5 bases). This CDR3 contains 14 residues. Germline V gives CDR1 DFQATT, CDR2 SNEGSKA (reference sequence). Trimming stripped 3 bases from V and 3 bases from J, with 12 bases between. In nucleotides, the CDR3 is TGCAGTGCTAGGCCGGGACTTCACAATCAGCCCCAGCATTTT. Its protein product is CSARPGLHNQPQHF.

In its sample, this clonotype was seen many times. The rearrangement links TRBV10-1 to TRBJ2-5; possibly TRBD2 for D (5 bases). This CDR3 has 14 residues. The V gene lost 2 bases and the J gene lost 3 bases, with 10 bases spanning the gap. Per the germline V gene, CDR1 is WNHNN and CDR2 is SYGVQD (reference sequence). The chain's CDR3 is CASSEGLSEETQYF. CDR3 in DNA: TGCGCCAGCAGTGAGGGACTTTCGGAAGAGACCCAGTACTTC.

This clonotype was seen many times. The chain is built from TRBV7-9 and TRBJ2-1; 10 bases are a match to TRBD2. Trimming cost V 4 bases and J 8 bases; bases outside gene matches: 11. Germline V gives CDR1 SEHNR, CDR2 FQNEAQ (reference sequence). There are 16 residues in the CDR3. The CDR3 sequence is CASSSPWLAGADEQFF. DNA for the CDR3: TGTGCCAGCAGCTCACCGTGGCTAGCGGGAGCGGATGAGCAGTTCTTC.

In this sample, this clonotype turned up many times. V gene TRBV12-3 or TRBV12-4 combines with J gene TRBJ1-2; TRBD1 might be the D (5 bases). Trimming removed 4 bases from V and 4 bases from J, with 19 bases in between. This CDR3 contains 16 residues. Here the CDR3 DNA reads TGTGCCAGCAGTTCCGACCTCGGGGGAGGAAGCTATGGCTACACCTTC. Translating it yields CASSSDLGGGSYGYTF.

This clonotype was found many times. The chain is built from TRBV12-3 or TRBV12-4 and TRBJ2-1, with TRBD1 identical over 11 bases. CDR3 length equals 15 residues. V lost 8 bases, J lost 2 bases, and 5 bases stayed unmatched. The chain's CDR3 is CASGLDRGPYNEQFF. Written as DNA, the CDR3 is TGTGCCAGCGGCTTGGACAGGGGGCCCTACAATGAGCAGTTCTTC.

There are many counts of this clonotype. The V and J genes are TRBV20-1 and TRBJ1-5; D is ambiguous. The ends were cut back, 5 bases at V and 9 bases at J, with 20 bases in the middle. The CDR3 length is 14 residues. Germline assignment: CDR1 DFQATT and CDR2 SNEGSKA (reference sequence). DNA for the CDR3: TGCAGTGCTCGCGGCCCCACCGGGAGTGGGCCCCAGCATTTT. Protein product: CSARGPTGSGPQHF.